One and the same sample provided the 16 T cell receptor beta chains below, sequenced in a study of metastatic and nonmetastatic thyroid tumors (dated by TCRdb to 2018 to 2020). Before undergoing thyroid surgery, none of the patients had been given any kind of treatment. Library construction relied on PCR. These reads were obtained on an Illumina HiSeq 4000. TCRdb reran the public reads through fastp at Q25 and MiXCR, keeping productive beta chains. In this sample the table shows some 90,000 clones, 8.6% of which occur a single time. The ten top clones hold approximately 8.8% of the sample. The sequenced sample was blood. All receptors come from a female donor with papillary thyroid cancer or a benign thyroid nodule (not recorded which). Some clones in this sample may be carry-over from other donors' samples.

This clone was recorded many times. J is TRBJ1-2 and V is TRBV28; D perhaps matches TRBD1 (5 bases). V lost 6 bases, J lost 4 bases, and 9 bases lay in between. The CDR3 runs to 12 residues. Germline V gene lookup returns CDR1 MDHEN and CDR2 SYDVKM. CDR3 DNA: TGTGCCAGCAGGGGGGACCTCTATGGCTACACCTTC. It codes for CASRGDLYGYTF.

This clone showed up many times. The chain combines TRBV13 with TRBJ1-5; D is perhaps TRBD1 (5 bases). The germline gives CDR1 PRHDT, CDR2 FYEKMQ (reference sequence). CDR3 length equals 14 residues. Trimming stripped 0 bases from V and 5 bases from J, with 8 bases between. In nucleotides, the CDR3 is TGTGCCAGCAGCTTAGGGGGGCCCTATCAGCCCCAGCATTTT. Residues: CASSLGGPYQPQHF.

As regards this clone: Germline and junction disagree at one end, which may indicate a read error. Other DNA variants within this sample encode the same CDR3. This chain joins TRBV7-6 and TRBJ2-2, with 9 nucleotides matching TRBD1. The CDR3 runs to 15 residues. Germline CDR1 reads SGHVS; CDR2 reads FNYEAQ. In DNA, the CDR3 is TGTGCCAGCAGCACCCGGACAGGGGTCACCGGGGAGCTTTTCTTT. It yields the protein CASSTRTGVTGELFF.

The table lists this clone with many counts. In DNA form, the CDR3 reads TGCAGTGCTAGCGGGGGGGCAACAATTGAGCAGTTCTTC. Its protein product is CSASGGATIEQFF. The rearrangement joins TRBV20-1 to TRBJ2-1, with TRBD2 matching 8 bases. CDR3 length: 13 amino acids. Trimming at V came to 3 bases and at J to 9 bases, leaving 7 bases not matched to a gene. Germline V gives CDR1 DFQATT, CDR2 SNEGSKA (reference sequence).

This clone was observed once. This chain connects TRBV9 to TRBJ1-3, with 9 positions matching TRBD1. Germline lookup yields CDR1 SGDLS and CDR2 YYNGEE. This CDR3 comprises 15 residues. The junction had 3 bases not matched to a gene; V was cut back by 4 bases and J by 1 base. CDR3 in DNA: TGTGCCAGCAGCCAGACAGGGGGTTCTGGAAACACCATATATTTT. This codes for CASSQTGGSGNTIYF.

The chain couples TRBV5-1 to TRBJ1-4; 8 bases line up with TRBD1. The germline gives CDR1 SGHRS, CDR2 YFSETQ. Trimming removed 0 bases from V and 6 bases from J; junction bases left unmatched: 4. CDR3 length: 15 amino acids. The CDR3 coding sequence is TGCGCCAGCAGCTTGGTTGAGACAGGGGATGAAAAACTGTTTTTT. Amino acids: CASSLVETGDEKLFF.

J is TRBJ1-4 and V is TRBV9; tentatively, D is TRBD1 (5 bases). The CDR3 runs 17 residues. V shed 3 bases and J shed 2 bases, with 17 bases lying between them. Germline V gene lookup returns CDR1 SGDLS and CDR2 YYNGEE. The DNA of the CDR3 is TGTGCCAGCAGCGCTTCAACGGGGGGAGCCACTAATGAAAAACTGTTTTTT. Translated, it gives CASSASTGGATNEKLFF.

As regards this clone: This may be a read error: a much more frequent sequence differs by one nucleotide. The chain has TRBV18 and TRBJ2-3, with D unresolved. CDR3 length: 14 amino acids. The V gene lost 4 bases and the J gene lost 2 bases, with 10 bases spanning the gap. Germline V gene lookup returns CDR1 KGHSH and CDR2 LQKENI. This CDR3 reads CASSQPSSTDTQYF. CDR3 nucleotide sequence: TGTGCCAGCTCACAACCGTCTTCCACAGATACGCAGTATTTT.

This clone was seen a handful of times. The chain couples TRBV27 to TRBJ2-1; D tentatively reads TRBD1 or TRBD2 (5 bases each). Germline CDR1 is MNHEY and CDR2 is SMNVEV (reference sequence). Deletions cut 8 bases from V and 7 bases from J, with 24 bases between. The CDR3 has 16 residues. The CDR3 reads CASAPPRGLAGNEQFF. The CDR3 nucleotides read TGTGCCAGCGCCCCCCCACGGGGCCTAGCAGGGAATGAGCAGTTCTTC.

Many counts were recorded for this clone. The chain uses TRBV5-6 and TRBJ1-4; tentative D call: TRBD1 (6 bases). V gave up 0 bases and J gave up 6 bases, with 21 bases separating them. The germline V gene encodes CDR1 SGHDT and CDR2 YYEEEE. The CDR3 sequence is 18 residues long. CDR3 in amino acids: CASSLVFWDNKEDEKLFF. The CDR3, as DNA: TGTGCCAGCAGCTTGGTGTTCTGGGACAATAAAGAGGATGAAAAACTGTTTTTT.

The chain has TRBV9 and TRBJ2-2; possibly TRBD1 or TRBD2 for D (6 bases each). This CDR3 is 15 amino acids long. Germline assignment: CDR1 SGDLS and CDR2 YYNGEE. Trimming took off 0 bases at V and 6 bases at J, with 12 bases between the two ends. The CDR3 nucleotides are TGTGCCAGCAGCGTAGATGACAGGAGGGCCGGGGAGCTGTTTTTT. Encoded protein: CASSVDDRRAGELFF.

As for this clone: A much larger clone differs by one base, so this may be a read error. The sample holds other DNA sequences that translate to the same CDR3. The CDR3 coding sequence is TGTGCCACTCAGCCCCGGGGAACCTACGAGCAGTACTTC. It specifies CATQPRGTYEQYF. The rearrangement uses TRBV3-1 and TRBJ2-7, with D possibly being TRBD2 (5 bases). CDR1 LGHDT and CDR2 YNNKEL come from the germline V gene (reference sequence). The V end lost 10 bases, the J end lost 2 bases, and 15 bases lay between the germline ends. The CDR3 is made up of 13 amino acids.

This clone was observed a few times. This clone may be a read error of a much larger clone one base away. The conserved final phenylalanine or tryptophan is absent from the CDR3, which likely points to a read error. This chain joins TRBV2 and TRBJ1-5; D is ambiguous. Between the trimmed V and J ends, which lost 8 bases and 3 bases, there was a span of 11 bases. Germline V gene data show CDR1 as SNHLY and CDR2 as FYNNEI. This CDR3 has 13 amino acids. This chain's CDR3 is CASEPRINQPQHL. The CDR3 coding sequence is TGTGCCAGCGAACCCAGGATCAATCAGCCCCAGCATCTT.

This clone was counted ten times or more. The rearrangement links TRBV15 to TRBJ1-6; TRBD1 might be the D (5 bases). CDR1 and CDR2 (germline): LNHNV, YYDKDF (reference sequence). V gave up 1 base and J gave up 10 bases, with 17 bases separating them. This CDR3 is built from 16 residues. CDR3 amino acids: CATSRGQGEVGSPLHF. The CDR3 DNA reads as TGTGCCACCAGCAGAGGCCAGGGTGAAGTAGGATCACCCCTCCACTTT.

The J gene is TRBJ2-7, the V gene TRBV6-1, with 9 bases that match TRBD1. CDR1 and CDR2 from the germline V gene are MNHNS and SASEGT. The V gene end was trimmed by 6 bases and the J gene end by 3 bases; junction bases not matched to a gene: 6. This CDR3 spans 14 amino acids. CDR3 coding DNA: TGTGCCAGCAGAACAGGGGGCCCCATCTACGAGCAGTACTTC. Translating gives CASRTGGPIYEQYF.

The rearrangement uses TRBV6-1 and TRBJ1-1, with D hard to call. Germline lookup yields CDR1 MNHNS and CDR2 SASEGT. The CDR3 extends over 13 amino acids. V was cut by 1 base and J by 3 bases, with 6 bases left in between. The DNA of the CDR3 is TGTGCCAGCAGTGAAGAAACCCACACTGAAGCTTTCTTT. Protein: CASSEETHTEAFF.